This T cell receptor (beta chain) was sequenced in a study of cytomegalovirus exposure and HLA in healthy donors. General study findings and limits: Most TCR sequences were uncommon, yet certain public TCRs appeared in many donors. It was reportedly the case that the classifier diagnosed cytomegalovirus status with high specificity and sensitivity.

There are 16 residues in the CDR3. V dropped 0 bases and J dropped 5 bases, with 16 bases sitting between them. Germline V gene data show CDR1 as LGHNA and CDR2 as YNFKEQ. As for this clone: Its antigen is undetermined.

The method was immunoSEQ multiplex PCR; TCRdb's version includes in-frame clones alone and lacks a portion of them. The data show some 160,000 clones, 88% seen once. Input material: PBMCs. The chain carries TRBV4-2 and TRBJ1-2; D is perhaps TRBD1 (5 bases). This clonotype was sampled from a man aged 18 to 29 in good health and CMV-seronegative. For the CDR3, the DNA is TGTGCCAGCAGCCAAGATGGGCCTCCTAAGGGGTATGGCTACACCTTC. As protein: CASSQDGPPKGYGYTF.